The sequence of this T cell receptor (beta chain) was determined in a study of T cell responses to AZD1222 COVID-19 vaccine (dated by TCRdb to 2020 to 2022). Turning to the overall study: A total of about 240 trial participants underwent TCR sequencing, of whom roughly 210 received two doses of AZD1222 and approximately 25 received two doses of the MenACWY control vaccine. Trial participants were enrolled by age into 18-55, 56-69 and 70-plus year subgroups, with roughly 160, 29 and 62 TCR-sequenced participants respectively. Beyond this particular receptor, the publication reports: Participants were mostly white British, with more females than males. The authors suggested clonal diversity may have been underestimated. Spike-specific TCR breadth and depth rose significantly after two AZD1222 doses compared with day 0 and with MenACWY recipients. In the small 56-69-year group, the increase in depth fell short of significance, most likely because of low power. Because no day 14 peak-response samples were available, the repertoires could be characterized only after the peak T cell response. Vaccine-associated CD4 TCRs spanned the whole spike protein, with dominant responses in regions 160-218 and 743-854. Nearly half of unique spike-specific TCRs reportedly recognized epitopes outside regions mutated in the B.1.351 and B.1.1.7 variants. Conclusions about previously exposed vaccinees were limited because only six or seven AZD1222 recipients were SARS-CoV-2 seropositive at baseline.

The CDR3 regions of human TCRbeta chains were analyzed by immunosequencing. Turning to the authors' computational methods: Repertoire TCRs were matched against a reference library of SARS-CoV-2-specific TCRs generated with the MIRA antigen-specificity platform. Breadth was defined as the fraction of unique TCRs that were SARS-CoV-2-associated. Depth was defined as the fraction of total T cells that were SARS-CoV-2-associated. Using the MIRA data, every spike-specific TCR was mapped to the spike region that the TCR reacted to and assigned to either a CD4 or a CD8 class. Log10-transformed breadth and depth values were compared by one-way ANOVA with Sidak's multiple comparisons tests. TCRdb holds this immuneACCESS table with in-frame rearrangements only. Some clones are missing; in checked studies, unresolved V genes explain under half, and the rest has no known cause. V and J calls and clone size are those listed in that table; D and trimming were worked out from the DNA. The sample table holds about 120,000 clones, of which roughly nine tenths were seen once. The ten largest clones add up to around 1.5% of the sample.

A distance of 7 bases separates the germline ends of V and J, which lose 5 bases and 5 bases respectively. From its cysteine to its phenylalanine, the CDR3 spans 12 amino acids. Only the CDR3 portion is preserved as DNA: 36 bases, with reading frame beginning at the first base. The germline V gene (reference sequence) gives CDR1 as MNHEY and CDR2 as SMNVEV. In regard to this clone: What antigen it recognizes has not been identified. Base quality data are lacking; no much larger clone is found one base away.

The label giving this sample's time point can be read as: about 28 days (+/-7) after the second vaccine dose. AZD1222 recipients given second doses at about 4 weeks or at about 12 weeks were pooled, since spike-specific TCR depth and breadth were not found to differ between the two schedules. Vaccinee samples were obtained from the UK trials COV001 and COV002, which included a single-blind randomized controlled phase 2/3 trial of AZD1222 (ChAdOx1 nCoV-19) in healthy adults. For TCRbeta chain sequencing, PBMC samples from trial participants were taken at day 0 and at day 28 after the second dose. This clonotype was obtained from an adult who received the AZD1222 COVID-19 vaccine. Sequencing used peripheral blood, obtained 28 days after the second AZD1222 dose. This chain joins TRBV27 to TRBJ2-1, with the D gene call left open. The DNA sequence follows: TGTGCCAGCAGTCCACAGAACAATGAGCAGTTCTTC. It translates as CASSPQNNEQFF.